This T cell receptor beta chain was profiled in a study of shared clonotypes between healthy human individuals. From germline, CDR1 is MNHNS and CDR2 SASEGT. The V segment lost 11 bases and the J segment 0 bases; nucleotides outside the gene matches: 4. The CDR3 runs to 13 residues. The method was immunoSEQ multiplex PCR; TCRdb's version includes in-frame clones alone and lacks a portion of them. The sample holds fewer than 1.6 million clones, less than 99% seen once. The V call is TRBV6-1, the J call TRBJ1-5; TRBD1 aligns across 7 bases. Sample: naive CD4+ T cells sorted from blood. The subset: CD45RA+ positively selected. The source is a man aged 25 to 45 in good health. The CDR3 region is CAGQAYSNQPQHF. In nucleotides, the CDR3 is TGTGCCGGACAGGCTTATAGCAATCAGCCCCAGCATTTT.